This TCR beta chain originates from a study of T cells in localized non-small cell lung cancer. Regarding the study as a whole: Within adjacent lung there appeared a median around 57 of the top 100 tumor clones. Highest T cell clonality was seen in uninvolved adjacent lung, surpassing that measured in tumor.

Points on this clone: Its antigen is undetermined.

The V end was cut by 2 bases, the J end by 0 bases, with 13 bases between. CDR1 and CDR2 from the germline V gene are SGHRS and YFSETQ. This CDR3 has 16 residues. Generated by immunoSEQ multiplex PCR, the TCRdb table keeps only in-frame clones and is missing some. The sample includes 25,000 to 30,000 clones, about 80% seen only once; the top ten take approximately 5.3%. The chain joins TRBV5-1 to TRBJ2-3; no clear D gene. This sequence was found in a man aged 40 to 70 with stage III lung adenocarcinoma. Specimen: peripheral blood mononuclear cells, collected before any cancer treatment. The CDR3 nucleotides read TGCGCCAGCAGCTTCGTCCCGGGCTCTAGCACAGATACGCAGTATTTT. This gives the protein CASSFVPGSSTDTQYF.